Listed below are T cell receptor beta chains from one sample, sequenced in a study. One entry per CDR3 protein, called by TCRdb with MiXCR from the RT-PCR reads. The sample lists about 680,000 distinct CDR3 sequences; approximately 14% were seen once. Material for sequencing was memory CD4+ T cells from blood. These receptors were collected from a female donor in good health, serving as a healthy control. Each CDR3 is given with its conserved first and last residue.

V | CDR3
TRBV5-1 | CASRRIQGSYNEQFF
TRBV6-6 | CAAEGLRRETQYF
TRBV20-1 | CSARVGVVGYF
TRBV12-3/TRBV12-4 | CASSLVRHQNTEAFF
TRBV18 | CASSPETGTDEQFF
TRBV5-4 | CASALQGDSGNTIYF
TRBV20-1 | CSARGERGVWETQYF
TRBV20-1 | CSARDGKGIVNQPQHF
TRBV11-2 | CASSLMSASLPSSYNEQFF
TRBV29-1 | CSGMRGRGTEAFF
TRBV5-1 | CASRGDPDNEQFF
TRBV20-1 | CSAQDRNQPQHF
TRBV19 | CASSIGTSGIRELFF
TRBV4-1 | CASSQEQGNIQYF
TRBV24-1 | CATSDTRVGQETQYF
TRBV20-1 | CSARQGLGYGYTF
TRBV7-2 | CASSPQRGSQETQYF
TRBV11-2 | CASSLVRGNEQFF
TRBV29-1 | CSVETGYGYTF
TRBV5-1 | CASSFDHGADTQYF
TRBV29-1 | CSTSVRLRDEQFF
TRBV20-1 | CSATDTQRGDYGYTF
TRBV5-1 | CASSFDGPNTEAFF
TRBV5-1 | CASSSREPNTGELFF
TRBV5-5 | CASSWVGAGGGEQYF
TRBV6-5 | CASKRLGSQETQYF
TRBV11-2 | CASSLMGGSTSYEQYF
TRBV13 | CASSLGGRGNPYEQYF
TRBV7-8 | CASSPSGTSVHEQYF